Following are 10 T cell receptor beta chains from one sample sequenced in a study of T cells in Graves' hyperthyroidism and ophthalmopathy. TCR beta CDR3 regions were amplified from RNA. An initial round of RT-PCR targeting the TCR CDR3 relied on the HTBI primer set. A single record per CDR3 protein comes from TCRdb applying MiXCR to the multiplex PCR reads. The sample shows 550,000 to 700,000 distinct CDR3 sequences, over 12% of them seen only once. The sample taken for sequencing was blood. All receptors come from a woman aged 40 to 50 with Graves' ophthalmopathy.

V and J are TRBV12-3 or TRBV12-4 and TRBJ2-7; the match to TRBD2 covers 9 bases. The CDR3 contains 16 residues. Trimming cost V 3 bases and J 5 bases; bases outside gene matches: 11. CDR3 bases: TGTGCCAGCAGTTTGGGTTTGGCGGGAGGGCTGCACGAGCAGTACTTC. Translated, it gives CASSLGLAGGLHEQYF.

This clonotype has a count of ten or more. This chain joins TRBV6-5 and TRBJ2-7; 8 bases line up with TRBD1. The J segment lost 4 bases and the V segment lost 0 bases, leaving 11 bases of the junction unmatched. The CDR3 covers 17 residues. The germline gives CDR1 MNHEY, CDR2 SVGAGI. CDR3 region: CASSYSRQRQGLYEQYF. The CDR3, as DNA: TGTGCCAGCAGTTACTCGAGGCAGAGACAGGGGTTGTACGAGCAGTACTTC.

This clonotype has ten or more counts. This chain links TRBV6-1 with TRBJ2-7, with TRBD2 as a possible D gene (5 bases). Germline V gives CDR1 MNHNS, CDR2 SASEGT. The CDR3 totals 11 residues. V was pared by 6 bases and J by 7 bases, with 10 bases between. CDR3: CASSPPGEQYF. The CDR3 DNA reads TGTGCCAGCAGCCCTCCGGGGGAGCAGTACTTC.

This clonotype was observed many times. The rearrangement joins TRBV20-1 to TRBJ2-7; 7 bases agree with TRBD2. CDR3 length: 15 residues. V trimming: 4 bases; J trimming: 4 bases; junction bases outside the gene matches: 13. CDR1 DFQATT and CDR2 SNEGSKA come from the germline V gene (reference sequence). The CDR3 coding sequence is TGCAGTGCTATGTCAGGCGGGAGCTATTCTTACGAGCAGTACTTC. This gives the protein CSAMSGGSYSYEQYF.

This clonotype was seen many times. The V and J genes are TRBV7-9 and TRBJ2-5; no firm D call. The CDR3 totals 14 residues. The V end was cut by 2 bases, the J end by 4 bases, with 11 bases between. Germline loops: CDR1 SEHNR, CDR2 FQNEAQ (reference sequence). This chain's CDR3 is CASSLRTLGETQYF. CDR3 in DNA: TGTGCCAGCAGCTTACGTACGTTAGGAGAGACCCAGTACTTC.

This clonotype has only a few counts. This chain joins TRBV10-3 and TRBJ2-5, with D tentatively TRBD1 (6 bases). This CDR3 has 18 amino acids. Germline V lookup: CDR1 ENHRY, CDR2 SYGVKD. With 10 bases removed from V and 4 bases from J, the gap between germline ends came to 31 bases. CDR3 loop: CATPGSCLTQGPGETQYF. In DNA, the CDR3 is TGTGCCACCCCAGGCAGTTGTCTAACTCAGGGGCCGGGAGAGACCCAGTACTTC.

This clonotype was observed many times. The chain uses TRBV7-2 and TRBJ2-7; D gene ambiguous. The CDR3 covers 13 residues. With 3 bases removed from V and 3 bases from J, the gap between germline ends came to 9 bases. Germline CDR1 reads SGHTA; CDR2 reads FQGNSA. The CDR3 coding sequence is TGTGCCAGCAGCTTCGAACACGGCTACGAGCAGTACTTC. Its translation: CASSFEHGYEQYF.

The V gene is TRBV6-1, the J gene TRBJ2-7; TRBD1 matches at 12 bases. V was clipped by 1 base and J by 5 bases; unmatched bases: 3. Germline lookup yields CDR1 MNHNS and CDR2 SASEGT. The CDR3 contains 15 residues. Here the CDR3 reads CASSEGDRGRDEQYF. The CDR3 nucleotides read TGTGCCAGCAGTGAAGGGGACAGGGGGCGCGACGAGCAGTACTTC.

There are many counts of this clonotype. The chain uses TRBV20-1 and TRBJ2-7; 13 bases are a match to TRBD2. Germline CDR1 DFQATT, CDR2 SNEGSKA (reference sequence). The junction had 8 bases not matched to a gene; V was cut back by 5 bases and J by 1 base. This CDR3 is built from 16 residues. Written as DNA, the CDR3 is TGCAGTGCTGCGGGACTAGCGGGACCTTCATCCTACGAGCAGTACTTC. Amino acid sequence: CSAAGLAGPSSYEQYF.

This clonotype has just a few counts. The chain joins TRBV4-2 to TRBJ1-1; D remains unclear. CDR1 is LGHNA and CDR2 is YNFKEQ in the germline V gene. V lost 0 bases, J lost 1 base, and 6 bases lay in between. CDR3 length: 14 residues. CDR3 bases: TGTGCCAGCAGCCAAGAAAAAGCGAACACTGAAGCTTTCTTT. Translation: CASSQEKANTEAFF.